The T cell receptor beta chain described here comes from a study of blood T cell repertoires in COVID-19. About the research overall: T cells, B-cell-depleted T cells, or PBMCs provided the cDNA or gDNA that served as material.

The ends were cut back, 4 bases at V and 2 bases at J, with 10 bases in the middle. CDR3 length equals 14 residues. In germline, CDR1 is SGHDN, CDR2 FVKESK. Profiled with immunoSEQ multiplex PCR; TCRdb holds only in-frame clones, not every one. The sample has about 75,000 clones, approximately 88% seen once. What was sequenced was peripheral blood. The V call is TRBV14, the J call TRBJ2-3, with D uncertain. The sequence was collected from a human donor in a cohort sampled during active COVID-19. The CDR3 DNA sequence: TGTGCCAGCAGCCCCCCCAGGTTCACAGATACGCAGTATTTT. This codes for CASSPPRFTDTQYF.